Shown below are 9 T cell receptor beta chains from a single sample sequenced in a study of cytomegalovirus exposure and HLA in healthy donors. TCRdb keeps only in-frame clones here, not all; method: immunoSEQ multiplex PCR. Of 250,000 to 400,000 clones listed, roughly 87% are singletons. Sequencing was done on a sample of PBMCs. These receptors all come from a woman in her 30s in good health and CMV-seropositive.

This rearrangement joins TRBV2 to TRBJ1-1, with 9 bases identical to TRBD1. Trimming at V came to 6 bases and at J to 6 bases, leaving 11 bases not matched to a gene. Germline V gene data show CDR1 as SNHLY and CDR2 as FYNNEI. The CDR3 is made up of 15 amino acids. The DNA for the CDR3 is TGTGCCAGCAGGGACAGGGGAACCCCCAACGCTGAAGCTTTCTTT. It is translated as CASRDRGTPNAEAFF.

Concerning this clone: Other nucleotide sequences from this sample produce the same CDR3. The rearrangement links TRBV29-1 to TRBJ2-7, with 7 bases lining up with TRBD1. The CDR3 extends over 11 amino acids. Trimming took 4 bases from V and 4 from J; bases not matched to a gene: 1. In germline, CDR1 is SQVTM, CDR2 ANQGSEA. CDR3 protein: CSVGDSYEQYF. In DNA, the CDR3 is TGCAGCGTTGGGGACAGTTACGAGCAGTACTTC.

V usage is TRBV7-8 and J usage is TRBJ1-1; 9 bases are a match to TRBD1. The junction had 9 bases not matched to a gene; V was cut back by 3 bases and J by 1 base. The CDR3 has 17 residues. Looked up from germline, CDR1 is SGHVS and CDR2 is FQNEAQ. The CDR3 DNA reads as TGTGCCAGCAGCTTTGGCACGGGACAGGGCTCGAACACTGAAGCTTTCTTT. This codes for CASSFGTGQGSNTEAFF. The full variable domain, with the rest looked up from reference TRBV7-8 and TRBJ1-1, is GAGVSQSPRYKVAKRGQDVALRCDPISGHVSLFWYQQALGQGPEFLTYFQNEAQLDKSGLPSDRFFAERPEGSVSTLKIQRTQQEDSAVYLCASSFGTGQGSNTEAFFGQGTRLTVV.

This chain uses TRBV30 with TRBJ1-6; perhaps TRBD1 as D (5 bases). CDR3 size: 16 residues. Trimming cost V 3 bases and J 7 bases, with 19 bases left between them. CDR1 and CDR2 from the germline V gene are GTSNPN and SVGIG (reference sequence). The CDR3 bases are TGTGCCTGGAGCGACAGTATGAAGGGTAGAAATTCACCCCTCCACTTT. Its protein is CAWSDSMKGRNSPLHF.

With regard to this clone: This same CDR3 is encoded by further DNA sequences in the sample. The CDR3 nucleotides are TGTGCCAGCAGCACGAACACCGGGGAGCTGTTTTTT. Protein product: CASSTNTGELFF. V is TRBV9 and J is TRBJ2-2; D is undetermined. With 4 bases removed from V and 0 bases from J, the gap between germline ends came to 1 base. Germline assignment: CDR1 SGDLS and CDR2 YYNGEE. CDR3 length equals 12 residues. The whole variable domain, filled in from reference TRBV9 and TRBJ2-2, reads DSGVTQTPKHLITATGQRVTLRCSPRSGDLSVYWYQQSLDQGLQFLIQYYNGEERAKGNILERFSAQQFPDLHSELNLSSLELGDSALYFCASSTNTGELFFGEGSRLTVL.

This sequence joins TRBV7-2 and TRBJ2-7; TRBD2 might be the D (6 bases). V lost 3 bases and J lost 5, with 26 bases in between. CDR1 and CDR2 from the germline V gene are SGHTA and FQGNSA. The CDR3 is 18 amino acids. In DNA form, the CDR3 reads TGTGCCAGCAGCTTTGTTCTCCGTGGTGTTAGCGGTGCCCACGAGCAGTACTTC. It translates to CASSFVLRGVSGAHEQYF.

This clone was detected once. This sample includes further DNA sequences coding for the same CDR3. Here the CDR3 DNA reads TGTGCCAGCAGTTACTCGAGGGGAAACACTGAAGCTTTCTTT. It translates to CASSYSRGNTEAFF. J is TRBJ1-1 and V is TRBV6-5; D may be TRBD1 (5 bases). CDR1 is MNHEY, CDR2 SVGAGI, per germline. V was pared by 0 bases and J by 2 bases, with 7 bases between. The CDR3 length is 14 residues.

The V and J genes are TRBV27 and TRBJ2-3, with D hard to call. The germline gives CDR1 MNHEY, CDR2 SMNVEV (reference sequence). This CDR3 contains 14 residues. The ends were cut back, 8 bases at V and 0 bases at J, with 12 bases in the middle. The CDR3 is CASRSYTSTDTQYF. The CDR3 DNA follows: TGTGCCAGCCGAAGTTATACTAGCACAGATACGCAGTATTTT.

The chain combines TRBV5-1 with TRBJ2-7; 8 bases agree with TRBD2. The germline CDR1 and CDR2 sequences are SGHRS and YFSETQ. V gave up 4 bases and J gave up 1 base; unmatched junction bases: 7. CDR3 length: 15 residues. CDR3: CASSPQGGGSYEQYF. CDR3 in DNA: TGCGCCAGCAGCCCCCAAGGCGGGGGGTCCTACGAGCAGTACTTC.